This entry describes one TCR beta chain. This sample is drawn from a study of cytotoxic CD8 clonotypes in ibrutinib-treated CLL. V was pared by 0 bases and J by 1 base, with 10 bases between. The CDR3 runs to 15 residues. From germline, CDR1 is SGHAT and CDR2 FQNNGV. Assay used: immunoSEQ multiplex PCR; TCRdb lists only in-frame clones, some missing. The sample includes around 310,000 clones, approximately 80% of them seen just once. The sequencing used PBMCs, collected before ibrutinib treatment. This TCR derives from a human donor with chronic lymphocytic leukemia. The V and J genes are TRBV11-2 and TRBJ2-7; possible D gene TRBD1, 5 bases. The CDR3 DNA reads as TGTGCCAGCAGCTTAGAGGACACCTCATCCTACGAGCAGTACTTC. Translation: CASSLEDTSSYEQYF.